One T cell receptor beta chain is described in this entry. Clinical history as reported by participants underpinned cohort assignment. Cohort 3 recovery required two negative PCRs, clearance, or symptom resolution. The CDR3 contains 15 residues. Between the trimmed V and J ends, which lost 1 base and 0 bases, there was a span of 7 bases. In germline, CDR1 is SGHVS, CDR2 FNYEAQ. This entry is derived from a study of blood T cell repertoires in COVID-19. Sequencing used immunoSEQ multiplex PCR; TCRdb keeps in-frame clones, though not all of them. The top ten hold roughly 4% of the sample, which has fewer than 300,000 clones, roughly 85% seen once.

The sequenced sample consisted of PBMCs or T cells enriched from blood (not recorded which). The origin of this receptor is a woman aged 30 to 39 who had recovered from COVID-19. The rearrangement uses TRBV7-6 and TRBJ1-5; the D is unclear. The CDR3 sequence: CASSLDEDSNQPQHF. CDR3 sequence (DNA): TGTGCCAGCAGCTTAGATGAGGATAGCAATCAGCCCCAGCATTTT.